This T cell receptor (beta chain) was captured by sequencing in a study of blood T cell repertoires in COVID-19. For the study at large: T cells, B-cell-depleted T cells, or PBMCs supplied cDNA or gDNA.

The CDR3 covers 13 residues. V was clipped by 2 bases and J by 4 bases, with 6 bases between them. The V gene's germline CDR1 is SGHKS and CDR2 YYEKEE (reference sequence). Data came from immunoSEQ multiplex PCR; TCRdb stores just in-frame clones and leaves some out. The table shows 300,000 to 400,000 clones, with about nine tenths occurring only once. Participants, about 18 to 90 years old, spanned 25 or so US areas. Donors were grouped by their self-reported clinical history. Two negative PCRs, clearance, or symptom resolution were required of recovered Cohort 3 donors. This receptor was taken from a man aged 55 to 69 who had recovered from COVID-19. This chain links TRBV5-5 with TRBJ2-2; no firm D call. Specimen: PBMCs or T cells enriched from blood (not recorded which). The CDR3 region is CASSLTATGELFF. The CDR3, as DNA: TGTGCCAGCAGCTTAACAGCCACCGGGGAGCTGTTTTTT.